Listed below are T cell receptor beta chains from one sample, sequenced in a study of blood T cell repertoires in COVID-19. Profiled with immunoSEQ multiplex PCR; TCRdb holds only in-frame clones, not every one. This table has 300,000 to 400,000 clones, roughly nine tenths appearing once. The sample was peripheral blood. Receptor source: a woman aged 25 to 39 with COVID-19, enrolled during active disease. Each CDR3 is given with its conserved first and last residue. The D gene is left open where the match is weak. Size values are once, few and many counts, or a class for expanded clones, and some rows have none.

cdr3_aa: CASGSGMSQPQHF
cdr3_nt: TGTGCCAGCGGTTCAGGGATGAGTCAGCCCCAGCATTTT
v_call: TRBV28
j_call: TRBJ1-5
clone_size: .
d_call: .

cdr3_aa: CASSQETQGRTYLF
cdr3_nt: TGCGCCAGCAGCCAAGAAACACAGGGGAGGACTTATCTCTTC
v_call: TRBV4-3
j_call: TRBJ2-1
clone_size: .
d_call: .

cdr3_aa: CASSQASGAEQFF
cdr3_nt: TGCGCCAGCAGCCAAGCTAGCGGGGCTGAGCAGTTCTTC
v_call: TRBV4-1
j_call: TRBJ2-1
clone_size: .
d_call: TRBD2

cdr3_aa: CASSLGGGRGETQYF
cdr3_nt: TGTGCCAGCAGCTTAGGCGGGGGGCGCGGAGAGACCCAGTACTTC
v_call: TRBV7-2
j_call: TRBJ2-5
clone_size: once
d_call: TRBD2

cdr3_aa: CASERTPNTEAFF
cdr3_nt: TGTGCCAGCGAAAGGACACCGAACACTGAAGCTTTCTTT
v_call: TRBV2
j_call: TRBJ1-1
clone_size: .
d_call: .

cdr3_aa: CASSPETGWDTQYF
cdr3_nt: TGTGCCAGCAGCCCCGAGACAGGGTGGGATACGCAGTATTTT
v_call: TRBV5-4
j_call: TRBJ2-3
clone_size: .
d_call: TRBD1

cdr3_aa: CASSKGQSTGELFF
cdr3_nt: TGTGCCAGCAGCAAGGGACAGTCCACCGGGGAGCTGTTTTTT
v_call: TRBV7-9
j_call: TRBJ2-2
clone_size: once
d_call: TRBD1

cdr3_aa: CASSLRGSGGLPYGQYF
cdr3_nt: TGTGCCAGCAGCCTGCGAGGTAGCGGGGGGCTTCCCTACGGGCAGTACTTC
v_call: TRBV7-2
j_call: TRBJ2-7
clone_size: few
d_call: TRBD2

cdr3_aa: CATLVSRNTEAFF
cdr3_nt: TGTGCCACATTAGTGAGCCGGAACACTGAAGCTTTCTTT
v_call: TRBV10-3
j_call: TRBJ1-1
clone_size: .
d_call: .

cdr3_aa: CAWSGGPLGQGSLQHPLAKNIQYF
cdr3_nt: TGTGCCTGGAGTGGAGGGCCCTTGGGGCAGGGGTCACTGCAACACCCACTAGCCAAAAACATTCAGTACTTC
v_call: TRBV30
j_call: TRBJ2-4
clone_size: .
d_call: .

cdr3_aa: CAWSSRTSGIQETQYF
cdr3_nt: TGTGCCTGGAGTTCCCGGACTAGCGGTATCCAAGAGACCCAGTACTTC
v_call: TRBV30
j_call: TRBJ2-5
clone_size: .
d_call: TRBD2

cdr3_aa: CSASPPGVSQPQHF
cdr3_nt: TGCAGTGCTAGTCCCCCAGGGGTGAGTCAGCCCCAGCATTTT
v_call: TRBV20-1
j_call: TRBJ1-5
clone_size: .
d_call: .

cdr3_aa: CASSDPKQFHSYEQYF
cdr3_nt: TGTGCCAGCAGTGACCCCAAACAGTTCCACTCCTACGAGCAGTACTTC
v_call: TRBV6-4
j_call: TRBJ2-7
clone_size: .
d_call: .

cdr3_aa: CASSPGTGGGETQYF
cdr3_nt: TGTGCCAGCAGCCCCGGGACAGGGGGCGGCGAGACCCAGTACTTC
v_call: TRBV5-4
j_call: TRBJ2-5
clone_size: .
d_call: TRBD1

cdr3_aa: CSVDGRRQAPSDTQYF
cdr3_nt: TGCAGCGTTGATGGTCGGCGACAAGCCCCTTCAGATACGCAGTATTTT
v_call: TRBV29-1
j_call: TRBJ2-3
clone_size: .
d_call: .

cdr3_aa: CASSQSVSSYEQYF
cdr3_nt: TGCGCCAGCAGCCAATCGGTTTCTTCCTACGAGCAGTACTTC
v_call: TRBV4-3
j_call: TRBJ2-7
clone_size: .
d_call: .

cdr3_aa: CASSLSASGVYEQYF
cdr3_nt: TGTGCCAGCAGCTTGTCGGCTAGCGGAGTCTACGAGCAGTACTTC
v_call: TRBV5-6
j_call: TRBJ2-7
clone_size: .
d_call: TRBD2

cdr3_aa: CASSFSMSGYTF
cdr3_nt: TGTGCCAGCAGCTTTTCCATGAGTGGCTACACCTTC
v_call: TRBV5-6
j_call: TRBJ1-2
clone_size: .
d_call: .

cdr3_aa: CASSPSGPPDTQYF
cdr3_nt: TGTGCCAGCAGCCCTAGCGGGCCTCCAGATACGCAGTATTTT
v_call: TRBV5-6
j_call: TRBJ2-3
clone_size: .
d_call: TRBD2

cdr3_aa: CASSQDWLAGGFTDTQYF
cdr3_nt: TGTGCCAGCAGCCAAGATTGGCTAGCGGGAGGGTTCACAGATACGCAGTATTTT
v_call: TRBV3-1/TRBV3-2
j_call: TRBJ2-3
clone_size: .
d_call: TRBD2

cdr3_aa: CASSRQGLGTEAFF
cdr3_nt: TGTGCCAGCAGCCGCCAGGGGTTAGGCACTGAAGCTTTCTTT
v_call: TRBV28
j_call: TRBJ1-1
clone_size: once
d_call: .

cdr3_aa: CASSHDRLSGNTIYF
cdr3_nt: TGTGCCAGCAGTCACGACAGGCTCTCTGGAAACACCATATATTTT
v_call: TRBV11-2
j_call: TRBJ1-3
clone_size: .
d_call: .

cdr3_aa: CASSLVGLAGTDTQYF
cdr3_nt: TGTGCCAGCAGCTTAGTCGGGCTAGCGGGCACAGATACGCAGTATTTT
v_call: TRBV7-2
j_call: TRBJ2-3
clone_size: .
d_call: TRBD2

cdr3_aa: CASWGLAAETQYF
cdr3_nt: TGTGCCAGCTGGGGGCTAGCGGCGGAGACCCAGTACTTC
v_call: TRBV6-5
j_call: TRBJ2-5
clone_size: .
d_call: .

cdr3_aa: CASSFDRGDEKLFF
cdr3_nt: TGTGCCAGCAGCTTTGACAGGGGGGATGAAAAACTGTTTTTT
v_call: TRBV6-5
j_call: TRBJ1-4
clone_size: .
d_call: TRBD1

cdr3_aa: CASSQTHGGAVEQFF
cdr3_nt: TGTGCCAGCAGCCAAACCCACGGGGGGGCGGTTGAGCAGTTCTTC
v_call: TRBV6-2/TRBV6-3
j_call: TRBJ2-1
clone_size: once
d_call: TRBD2

cdr3_aa: CASRGLAGVDTQYF
cdr3_nt: TGTGCCAGCAGGGGACTAGCGGGGGTGGATACGCAGTATTTT
v_call: TRBV2
j_call: TRBJ2-3
clone_size: once
d_call: TRBD2

cdr3_aa: CATSRTLAGGPSVTDTQYF
cdr3_nt: TGTGCCACCAGCAGAACACTAGCGGGGGGACCTTCAGTCACAGATACGCAGTATTTT
v_call: TRBV15
j_call: TRBJ2-3
clone_size: once
d_call: TRBD2

cdr3_aa: CASSYLTPSGINEQFF
cdr3_nt: TGTGCCAGCAGTTACCTCACTCCTAGCGGGATAAATGAGCAGTTCTTC
v_call: TRBV6-6
j_call: TRBJ2-1
clone_size: .
d_call: TRBD2

cdr3_aa: CASSEYGGPPYNEQFF
cdr3_nt: TGCGCCAGCAGTGAGTATGGGGGCCCACCCTACAATGAGCAGTTCTTC
v_call: TRBV10-1
j_call: TRBJ2-1
clone_size: .
d_call: .

cdr3_aa: CASSLGTNRSLKYF
cdr3_nt: TGCGCCAGCAGCTTGGGCACAAACAGGTCTCTAAAGTACTTC
v_call: TRBV5-1
j_call: TRBJ2-4
clone_size: .
d_call: .

cdr3_aa: CASKTTGEEQYF
cdr3_nt: TGTGCCAGCAAGACGACAGGGGAGGAGCAGTACTTC
v_call: TRBV2
j_call: TRBJ2-7
clone_size: .
d_call: TRBD1

cdr3_aa: CASSQNDRVNTEAFF
cdr3_nt: TGCGCCAGCAGCCAGAACGACAGGGTGAACACTGAAGCTTTCTTT
v_call: TRBV4-1
j_call: TRBJ1-1
clone_size: many
d_call: TRBD1

cdr3_aa: CASSYSTGAEAFF
cdr3_nt: TGTGCCAGCAGTTACTCGACAGGGGCTGAAGCTTTCTTT
v_call: TRBV6-5
j_call: TRBJ1-1
clone_size: .
d_call: TRBD1

cdr3_aa: CASSSLGSGGPVSETQYF
cdr3_nt: TGTGCCAGCAGCTCCCTGGGGAGCGGGGGGCCTGTGTCAGAGACCCAGTACTTC
v_call: TRBV11-2
j_call: TRBJ2-5
clone_size: once
d_call: TRBD2

cdr3_aa: CASSQRTGVNTEAFF
cdr3_nt: TGTGCCAGCAGCCAACGGACAGGGGTGAACACTGAAGCTTTCTTT
v_call: TRBV3-1/TRBV3-2
j_call: TRBJ1-1
clone_size: .
d_call: TRBD1

cdr3_aa: CASSQVQGSATNEKLFF
cdr3_nt: TGTGCCAGCAGCCAAGTTCAGGGAAGCGCAACTAATGAAAAACTGTTTTTT
v_call: TRBV4-2
j_call: TRBJ1-4
clone_size: .
d_call: .

cdr3_aa: CASIQGQGAGTGELFF
cdr3_nt: TGTGCCAGTATCCAGGGACAGGGCGCAGGTACCGGGGAGCTGTTTTTT
v_call: TRBV19
j_call: TRBJ2-2
clone_size: .
d_call: TRBD1

cdr3_aa: CSVSPLLALNEQFF
cdr3_nt: TGCAGCGTATCCCCTCTACTAGCACTCAATGAGCAGTTCTTC
v_call: TRBV29-1
j_call: TRBJ2-1
clone_size: .
d_call: .

cdr3_aa: CASSFSGDSTDTQYF
cdr3_nt: TGTGCCAGCAGCTTTAGCGGGGATAGCACAGATACGCAGTATTTT
v_call: TRBV7-2
j_call: TRBJ2-3
clone_size: .
d_call: TRBD2

cdr3_aa: CASSPPARGAVDTQYF
cdr3_nt: TGTGCCAGCTCACCCCCCGCGCGGGGGGCAGTAGATACGCAGTATTTT
v_call: TRBV18
j_call: TRBJ2-3
clone_size: .
d_call: TRBD2

cdr3_aa: CASSPPNTESGTQYF
cdr3_nt: TGTGCCAGCTCACCACCGAATACTGAATCAGGGACCCAGTACTTC
v_call: TRBV18
j_call: TRBJ2-5
clone_size: few
d_call: .

cdr3_aa: CASSRPGQKQFF
cdr3_nt: TGTGCCAGTAGTAGGCCGGGACAGAAGCAGTTCTTC
v_call: TRBV19
j_call: TRBJ2-1
clone_size: .
d_call: TRBD1

cdr3_aa: CSVEEQGRLGAFF
cdr3_nt: TGCAGCGTTGAAGAACAGGGCAGACTGGGAGCTTTCTTT
v_call: TRBV29-1
j_call: TRBJ1-1
clone_size: once
d_call: .

cdr3_aa: CATTIAGGPGEQFF
cdr3_nt: TGTGCCACCACAATAGCGGGAGGGCCGGGCGAGCAGTTCTTC
v_call: TRBV19
j_call: TRBJ2-1
clone_size: .
d_call: TRBD2

cdr3_aa: CSVGDRNYGYTF
cdr3_nt: TGCAGCGTAGGGGACAGAAACTATGGCTACACCTTC
v_call: TRBV29-1
j_call: TRBJ1-2
clone_size: .
d_call: TRBD1

cdr3_aa: CASSLDRGPLNGYTF
cdr3_nt: TGTGCCAGCAGCCTAGACAGGGGTCCCCTAAATGGCTACACCTTC
v_call: TRBV7-2
j_call: TRBJ1-2
clone_size: .
d_call: TRBD1

cdr3_aa: CASSLGQGDPYQETQYF
cdr3_nt: TGCGCCAGCAGCTTGGGACAGGGAGACCCGTACCAAGAGACCCAGTACTTC
v_call: TRBV5-1
j_call: TRBJ2-5
clone_size: .
d_call: TRBD1

cdr3_aa: CAIRRAGGGVASYEQYF
cdr3_nt: TGTGCCATCAGGCGCGCTGGGGGGGGTGTAGCTTCCTACGAGCAGTACTTC
v_call: TRBV10-3
j_call: TRBJ2-7
clone_size: once
d_call: TRBD2

cdr3_aa: CASSLGQTTGELFF
cdr3_nt: TGCGCCAGCAGCCTGGGACAGACCACCGGGGAGCTGTTTTTT
v_call: TRBV5-1
j_call: TRBJ2-2
clone_size: .
d_call: TRBD1

cdr3_aa: CASSLIASSYNEQFF
cdr3_nt: TGTGCCAGCAGCTTGATAGCATCCTCCTACAATGAGCAGTTCTTC
v_call: TRBV7-2
j_call: TRBJ2-1
clone_size: once
d_call: .

cdr3_aa: CASSLVGGQAGGETQYF
cdr3_nt: TGTGCCAGCAGCTTAGTGGGCGGTCAGGCGGGGGGAGAGACCCAGTACTTC
v_call: TRBV7-2
j_call: TRBJ2-5
clone_size: .
d_call: TRBD2

cdr3_aa: CASSVTGMSGEKLFF
cdr3_nt: TGTGCCAGCAGCGTTACAGGGATGTCTGGTGAAAAACTGTTTTTT
v_call: TRBV7-6
j_call: TRBJ1-4
clone_size: .
d_call: .

cdr3_aa: CASSMAGGPLSPDTQYF
cdr3_nt: TGTGCCAGTAGTATGGCCGGGGGGCCATTATCTCCAGATACGCAGTATTTT
v_call: TRBV19
j_call: TRBJ2-3
clone_size: .
d_call: .